The 28 T cell receptor beta chains reported below all come from one sample, sequenced in a study of blood T cell repertoires in COVID-19. Data came from immunoSEQ multiplex PCR; TCRdb stores just in-frame clones and leaves some out. There are more than 300,000 clones in the sample; about nine tenths occur only once, and 7% to 8% lies in the top ten. The specimen sequenced was peripheral blood. All receptors derive from a woman in her 70s with COVID-19, enrolled during active disease.

This CDR3 is CASSRGQRYEAFF. The CDR3 bases are TGTGCCAGCAGCCGGGGACAGAGGTATGAAGCTTTCTTT. V gene TRBV7-2 combines with J gene TRBJ1-1; 7 bases map to TRBD1. The germline CDR1 and CDR2 sequences are SGHTA and FQGNSA. V dropped 5 bases and J dropped 7; count of bases not matched to a gene: 7. The CDR3 consists of 13 residues.

V is TRBV7-2 and J is TRBJ2-7; tentatively, D is TRBD2 (6 bases). Between the trimmed V and J ends, which lost 5 bases and 0 bases, there was a span of 8 bases. This CDR3 is built from 13 residues. Per germline, CDR1 SGHTA and CDR2 FQGNSA. CDR3 protein: CASSVGLSYEQYF. The CDR3 coding sequence is TGTGCCAGCAGCGTGGGACTCTCCTACGAGCAGTACTTC.

V gene TRBV14 combines with J gene TRBJ1-2; 7 bases map to TRBD1. The germline V gene encodes CDR1 SGHDN and CDR2 FVKESK. The CDR3 loop spans 18 amino acids. The V and J ends lost 0 bases and 4 bases, in that order; junction bases with no gene match: 14. CDR3 in DNA: TGTGCCAGCAGCCAAGACGGGTTGTCCCGACAGGGTAGCTATGGCTACACCTTC. Encoded protein: CASSQDGLSRQGSYGYTF.

The chain uses TRBV12-3 or TRBV12-4 and TRBJ2-1; tentatively, D is TRBD1 (6 bases). The CDR3 spans 13 residues. Trimming left V 5 bases short and J 11 bases short, with 16 bases between. CDR3 in DNA: TGTGCCAGCAGTCTATCCCAAGGGGGAAAGCAGTTCTTC. It encodes CASSLSQGGKQFF.

V is TRBV28 and J is TRBJ1-2; D possibly corresponds to TRBD1 (5 bases). CDR1 and CDR2 from the germline V gene are MDHEN and SYDVKM. The CDR3 length is 13 residues. Trimming removed 6 bases at V and 6 bases at J, with 14 bases between. The CDR3 reads CASRGRGGNGYTF. The CDR3 region has the DNA TGTGCCAGCAGGGGGAGGGGTGGGAATGGCTACACCTTC.

The count of this clone is one. The genes are TRBV2 and TRBJ2-3, with a tentative D call TRBD1 (5 bases). This CDR3 is built from 12 residues. Trimming removed 6 bases from V and 5 bases from J, with 9 bases in between. The germline gives CDR1 SNHLY, CDR2 FYNNEI. The CDR3 DNA follows: TGTGCCAGCAGCCAAAGGGGAGATACGCAGTATTTT. Its protein is CASSQRGDTQYF.

The chain couples TRBV7-9 to TRBJ1-1; D is ambiguous. V was trimmed by 0 bases and J by 7 bases, leaving 12 bases between them. The germline CDR1 and CDR2 sequences are SEHNR and FQNEAQ (reference sequence). CDR3 length equals 14 residues. The CDR3 region is CASSLATTRDEAFF. As DNA, the CDR3 is TGTGCCAGCAGCTTAGCGACTACAAGGGATGAAGCTTTCTTT.

This clone came up a few times. This sequence joins TRBV7-9 and TRBJ1-3; D is perhaps TRBD1 (5 bases). The V gene's germline CDR1 is SEHNR and CDR2 FQNEAQ (reference sequence). CDR3 size: 15 residues. V lost 3 bases and J lost 7, with 16 bases in between. CDR3 DNA: TGTGCCAGCAGCTTGGGGCAGTTCCAAGGGAACACCATATATTTT. Translated, it gives CASSLGQFQGNTIYF.

The rearrangement uses TRBV12-5 and TRBJ1-5; D unresolved. CDR3 length equals 13 residues. V gave up 5 bases and J gave up 4 bases, with 9 bases separating them. CDR1 and CDR2 (germline): LGHNT, FRNRAP. In DNA, the CDR3 is TGTGCTAGTGGTAGTAACATTAATCAGCCCCAGCATTTT. Its protein is CASGSNINQPQHF.

V gene TRBV21-1 combines with J gene TRBJ2-3; TRBD1, the table's D call, was not compared with the DNA. TRBV21-1 is noted as a pseudogene. This CDR3 has 14 amino acids. The CDR3 DNA is TGTGCCAGCAGCATCAGGGATCTGAGAGATACGCAGTATTTT. Protein product: CASSIRDLRDTQYF.

The chain uses TRBV7-3 and TRBJ2-7, with a weak D call TRBD1 (6 bases). From germline, CDR1 is SGHTA and CDR2 FQGTGA. This CDR3 has 15 amino acids. The ends were cut back, 2 bases at V and 2 bases at J, with 13 bases in the middle. The CDR3 sequence is CASSLEGVLPYEQYF. Written as DNA, the CDR3 is TGTGCCAGCAGCTTAGAGGGGGTCCTCCCCTACGAGCAGTACTTC.

In this sample, this clone turned up once. The V gene is TRBV7-2, the J gene TRBJ2-5; TRBD2 agrees at 10 bases. In germline, CDR1 is SGHTA, CDR2 FQGNSA. The CDR3 contains 16 residues. V was pared by 5 bases and J by 2 bases, with 8 bases of the junction left unmatched. The CDR3 bases are TGTGCCAGCAGCCCCGCCGGACTAGCGGTACAAGAGACCCAGTACTTC. Protein: CASSPAGLAVQETQYF.

The chain carries TRBV11-2 and TRBJ1-1, with D possibly TRBD1 on 6 matching bases. The CDR3 spans 15 residues. Trimming removed 5 bases at V and 4 bases at J, with 17 bases between. CDR1 and CDR2 from the germline V gene are SGHAT and FQNNGV. The CDR3 spells CASSPLSGGRTEAFF. DNA for the CDR3: TGTGCCAGCAGCCCCCTCTCGGGGGGGCGCACTGAAGCTTTCTTT.

The chain has TRBV29-1 and TRBJ2-2; 9 nucleotides line up with TRBD1. Germline CDR1 SQVTM, CDR2 ANQGSEA. Trimming at V came to 3 bases and at J to 5 bases, leaving 4 bases not matched to a gene. The CDR3 consists of 14 residues. CDR3 nucleotide sequence: TGCAGCGTTGAGGGACAGGGTGTAACCGGGGAGCTGTTTTTT. Translating gives CSVEGQGVTGELFF.

The genes are TRBV27 and TRBJ1-3; D is possibly TRBD1 (5 bases). CDR1 MNHEY and CDR2 SMNVEV come from the germline V gene (reference sequence). This CDR3 comprises 18 residues. Trimming took 0 bases from V and 0 from J, leaving 15 bases between them. In DNA form, the CDR3 reads TGTGCCAGCAGTTTATCTCTGCCGGGGGGGAGCTCTGGAAACACCATATATTTT. Translating it yields CASSLSLPGGSSGNTIYF.

The chain uses TRBV9 and TRBJ1-3; D gene unclear. From germline, CDR1 is SGDLS and CDR2 YYNGEE. The length of the CDR3 is 14 residues. The V gene lost 4 bases and the J gene lost 0 bases, with 8 bases spanning the gap. The CDR3 coding sequence is TGTGCCAGCAGCCAACCGGGCTCTGGAAACACCATATATTTT. Translating gives CASSQPGSGNTIYF. Using reference TRBV9 and TRBJ1-3 for the parts outside the CDR3, the full variable domain is DSGVTQTPKHLITATGQRVTLRCSPRSGDLSVYWYQQSLDQGLQFLIQYYNGEERAKGNILERFSAQQFPDLHSELNLSSLELGDSALYFCASSQPGSGNTIYFGEGSWLTVV.

The rearrangement joins TRBV18 to TRBJ1-2; 9 bases fit TRBD1. Germline CDR1 is KGHSH and CDR2 is LQKENI. This CDR3 comprises 17 residues. V shed 2 bases, J shed 2 bases, and the junction held 9 bases outside the gene matches. The CDR3 DNA reads as TGTGCCAGCTCACCAAGTCGACAGGACAGGGGAAACTATGGCTACACCTTC. Translation gives CASSPSRQDRGNYGYTF.

The chain carries TRBV7-7 and TRBJ2-7, with D perhaps TRBD1 (7 bases). V shed 2 bases and J shed 0 bases, with 20 bases lying between them. CDR1 is SSHAT, CDR2 FNYEAQ, per germline (reference sequence). The CDR3 contains 18 residues. CDR3 residues: CASSLLEGGTVDSYEQYF. Written as DNA, the CDR3 is TGTGCCAGCAGCTTATTGGAGGGTGGGACAGTGGACTCCTACGAGCAGTACTTC.

Concerning this clone itself: Other DNA sequences within the sample encode an identical CDR3. This chain joins TRBV29-1 and TRBJ1-1, with D uncertain. V lost 5 bases to trimming and J lost 0 bases, with 10 bases between them. CDR1 is SQVTM and CDR2 is ANQGSEA in the germline V gene. The CDR3 runs 13 residues. DNA of the CDR3: TGCAGCGTTTCGAGGGTCCTGAACACTGAAGCTTTCTTT. Encoded protein: CSVSRVLNTEAFF.

This sequence joins TRBV7-9 and TRBJ2-7; 9 bases match TRBD1. V lost 5 bases, J lost 2 bases, and 7 bases stayed unmatched. The CDR3 has 15 amino acids. From germline, CDR1 is SEHNR and CDR2 FQNEAQ (reference sequence). CDR3 nucleotide sequence: TGTGCCAGCAGCAGGACCGGGACAGGGACCTACGAGCAGTACTTC. Amino acids: CASSRTGTGTYEQYF.

The chain is built from TRBV30 and TRBJ1-2; 7 positions agree with TRBD1. Per the germline V gene, CDR1 is GTSNPN and CDR2 is SVGIG (reference sequence). V shed 4 bases, J shed 5 bases, and the junction held 7 bases outside the gene matches. This CDR3 comprises 13 residues. In DNA form, the CDR3 reads TGTGCCTGGACACAGGGGACCCCATATGGCTACACCTTC. It specifies CAWTQGTPYGYTF.

The chain joins TRBV18 to TRBJ1-1, with TRBD1 matching over 8 bases. The CDR3 runs to 14 residues. Germline trimming cut 2 bases from V and 6 bases from J; bases unmatched to any gene: 5. Germline loops: CDR1 KGHSH, CDR2 LQKENI. The CDR3 region has the DNA TGTGCCAGCTCACCAGAGACAGGGGCCTCTGAAGCTTTCTTT. Protein sequence: CASSPETGASEAFF.

The chain joins TRBV12-3 or TRBV12-4 to TRBJ2-3, with D unresolved. CDR3 length: 12 amino acids. Trimming cost V 3 bases and J 3 bases, with 4 bases left between them. The CDR3 loop is CASSFQTDTQYF. The CDR3 nucleotides read TGTGCCAGCAGTTTTCAAACAGATACGCAGTATTTT.

The rearrangement links TRBV15 to TRBJ2-3, with D unresolved. The CDR3 has 13 residues. Germline V lookup: CDR1 LNHNV, CDR2 YYDKDF (reference sequence). Trimming removed 1 base at V and 4 bases at J, with 6 bases between. The CDR3 coding sequence is TGTGCCACCAGCAGAGCGGGTGCAGATACGCAGTATTTT. Translation gives CATSRAGADTQYF.

The chain recombines TRBV6-5 with TRBJ2-7, with D possibly TRBD1 on 6 matching bases. V lost 1 base to trimming and J lost 1 base, with 11 bases between them. The CDR3 sequence is 15 residues long. Germline CDR1 MNHEY, CDR2 SVGAGI. Here the CDR3 DNA reads TGTGCCAGCAGTTACTTTCGTGGACAGTCCTACGAGCAGTACTTC. Translated, it gives CASSYFRGQSYEQYF.

This clone turned up a few times. The chain is built from TRBV27 and TRBJ2-7, with TRBD1 identical over 9 bases. Germline V CDR1 and CDR2: MNHEY, SMNVEV (reference sequence). CDR3 length: 14 amino acids. The junction had 7 bases not matched to a gene; V was cut back by 7 bases and J by 3 bases. CDR3 sequence: CASKKGTGIYEQYF. CDR3 nucleotide sequence: TGTGCCAGCAAAAAGGGGACAGGGATCTACGAGCAGTACTTC.

This chain uses TRBV18 with TRBJ1-6, with TRBD1 as a possible D gene (5 bases). This CDR3 comprises 12 residues. Germline CDR1 and CDR2: KGHSH and LQKENI. Here the CDR3 reads CATGGGNSPLHF. The DNA of the CDR3 is TGTGCTACCGGGGGGGGGAATTCACCCCTCCACTTT.

The chain uses TRBV5-1 and TRBJ2-1; maybe TRBD2 (5 bases). The CDR3 runs 15 residues. Trimming removed 4 bases from V and 3 bases from J, with 14 bases in between. CDR1 and CDR2 from the germline V gene are SGHRS and YFSETQ. CDR3 loop: CASSPETTLYNEQFF. CDR3 bases: TGCGCCAGCAGCCCCGAGACTACTCTCTACAATGAGCAGTTCTTC. The complete variable domain, with remaining parts taken from reference TRBV5-1 and TRBJ2-1, reads KAGVTQTPRYLIKTRGQQVTLSCSPISGHRSVSWYQQTPGQGLQFLFEYFSETQRNKGNFPGRFSGRQFSNSRSEMNVSTLELGDSALYLCASSPETTLYNEQFFGPGTRLTVL.